These 8 T cell receptor beta chains originate from one sample sequenced in a study of blood T cell repertoires in COVID-19. Using immunoSEQ multiplex PCR, the repertoire was profiled, and TCRdb retains in-frame clones only, with some absent. The sample carries 150,000 to 200,000 clones, approximately 74% recorded once. The sequenced sample consisted of peripheral blood. The source is a woman of 80 years or more with acute or convalescent COVID-19.

The chain couples TRBV10-1 to TRBJ2-1, with 11 nucleotides matching TRBD2. CDR3 length equals 15 residues. Germline V lookup: CDR1 WNHNN, CDR2 SYGVQD (reference sequence). Trimming removed 7 bases from V and 4 bases from J; junction bases left unmatched: 6. CDR3 in amino acids: CASTPGTSGYNEQFF. In DNA, the CDR3 is TGCGCCAGCACCCCCGGGACTAGCGGATACAATGAGCAGTTCTTC.

This clone was seen more than once but under ten times. This chain links TRBV6-5 with TRBJ1-5; a possible D gene is TRBD1 (6 bases). The V gene lost 8 bases and the J gene lost 1 base, with 15 bases spanning the gap. The CDR3 is made up of 15 amino acids. The germline V gene encodes CDR1 MNHEY and CDR2 SVGAGI. The CDR3 DNA reads TGTGCCAGCTCATCTCACAGGGAGAGCAATCAGCCCCAGCATTTT. This codes for CASSSHRESNQPQHF.

The chain uses TRBV7-6 and TRBJ1-5; tentative D call: TRBD1 (5 bases). V was shortened by 3 bases and J by 4 bases, with 10 bases between the two germline ends. CDR1 is SGHVS and CDR2 is FNYEAQ in the germline V gene. The CDR3 is made up of 14 amino acids. The CDR3 coding sequence is TGTGCCAGCAGCTTGGGGCTTGGTAATCAGCCCCAGCATTTT. Translated: CASSLGLGNQPQHF.

This rearrangement joins TRBV5-5 to TRBJ1-1; TRBD1 is a possible D gene (5 bases). Germline assignment: CDR1 SGHKS and CDR2 YYEKEE (reference sequence). This CDR3 is built from 13 residues. V lost 0 bases, J lost 4 bases, and 7 bases lay in between. For the CDR3, the DNA is TGTGCCAGCAGCTTGGAGCAGGGCACTGAAGCTTTCTTT. Translating it yields CASSLEQGTEAFF.

The chain uses TRBV6-5 and TRBJ1-3; the D is unclear. Trimming pared 7 bases from V and 1 base from J, leaving 8 bases between. Germline loops: CDR1 MNHEY, CDR2 SVGAGI. The CDR3 runs 13 residues. The CDR3 bases are TGTGCCAGCACCGTGAGTTCTGGAAACACCATATATTTT. It specifies CASTVSSGNTIYF.

The V and J genes are TRBV4-2 and TRBJ1-5; 7 bases line up with TRBD1. This CDR3 has 15 amino acids. V lost 4 bases and J lost 0; bases outside the gene matches: 3. The germline gives CDR1 LGHNA, CDR2 YNFKEQ. The CDR3 reads CASSLQGVSNQPQHF. The CDR3, as DNA: TGTGCCAGCAGCCTTCAGGGGGTTAGCAATCAGCCCCAGCATTTT.

V is TRBV19 and J is TRBJ2-5, with a tentative D call TRBD1 (6 bases). The CDR3 totals 15 residues. The germline V gene has CDR1 LNHDA and CDR2 SQIVND (reference sequence). V was clipped by 5 bases and J by 5 bases, with 18 bases between them. The CDR3: CASSSSTGLAETQYF. The CDR3 DNA reads as TGTGCCAGTAGTTCTTCGACAGGTCTGGCGGAGACCCAGTACTTC. Using reference TRBV19 and TRBJ2-5 for the parts outside the CDR3, the full variable domain is DGGITQSPKYLFRKEGQNVTLSCEQNLNHDAMYWYRQDPGQGLRLIYYSQIVNDFQKGDIAEGYSVSREKKESFPLTVTSAQKNPTAFYLCASSSSTGLAETQYFGPGTRLLVL.

The chain couples TRBV28 to TRBJ2-4; 7 bases agree with TRBD1. Germline assignment: CDR1 MDHEN and CDR2 SYDVKM. The CDR3 consists of 15 residues. V lost 4 bases, J lost 2 bases, and 5 bases stayed unmatched. The CDR3: CASSYGGQSKNIQYF. The CDR3 DNA follows: TGTGCCAGCAGTTATGGGGGACAGTCCAAAAACATTCAGTACTTC.